This TCR beta chain was sequenced during a study of tumor and adjacent non-tumor tissue in lung cancer. The wider study: Aged about 31 to 80 years, patients included 10 men and several women with stage I to III disease. Study findings and constraints: Patients with more diverse tumor TCRs had worse survival. In normal lung, the top 100 clones were significantly more dominant than in tumor.

Three rounds of nested PCR, following a modified ARM-PCR protocol, produced the TCRbeta library. TCRdb called the multiplex PCR reads again in MiXCR, with one record for every CDR3 protein. The sample has around 86,000 distinct CDR3 sequences; 55% to 80% are singletons. The template was RNA from unsorted bulk tissue. Between August and November 2014, newly diagnosed, chemotherapy-naive lung cancer patients underwent thoracic surgery in China. For this clonotype: What it binds is not known. Compared with germline, one end of the junction differs, possibly owing to a read error.

Germline V gene sequence: CDR1 SGHKS, CDR2 YYEKEE (reference sequence). The CDR3 loop spans 15 amino acids. This sequence originates from a woman aged 40 to 50 with non-small cell lung cancer. Sequences were obtained from lung tumor tissue. The chain links TRBV5-5 to TRBJ1-5; no reliable D call. CDR3 nucleotide sequence: TGTGCCAGCAACTTGTCTCCGTTAATCAATCAGCCCCAGCATTTT. It specifies CASNLSPLINQPQHF.